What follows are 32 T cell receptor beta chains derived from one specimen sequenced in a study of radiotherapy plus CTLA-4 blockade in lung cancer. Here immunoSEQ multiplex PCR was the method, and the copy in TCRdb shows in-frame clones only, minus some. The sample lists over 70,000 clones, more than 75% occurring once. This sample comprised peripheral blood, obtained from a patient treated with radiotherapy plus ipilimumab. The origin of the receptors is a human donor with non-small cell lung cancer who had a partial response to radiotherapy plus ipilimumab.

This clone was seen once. The CDR3 DNA follows: TGTGCCAGCAGCTTAGAGGACAGGGGACACTACCTCTATGGCTACACCTTC. Translated: CASSLEDRGHYLYGYTF. This chain connects TRBV7-2 to TRBJ1-2, with 9 bases identical to TRBD1. V lost 1 base, J lost 4 bases, and 10 bases stayed unmatched. This CDR3 region has 17 residues. The germline gives CDR1 SGHTA, CDR2 FQGNSA.

The DNA for the CDR3 is TGTGCCAGCACCAAGGAGGGGGCTGGCTACAATGAGCAGTTCTTC. Its protein product is CASTKEGAGYNEQFF. This chain links TRBV11-1 with TRBJ2-1; a weak D match, TRBD1 (7 bases). This CDR3 contains 15 residues. Per the germline V gene, CDR1 is SGHAT and CDR2 is FQDESV (reference sequence). Trimming stripped 7 bases from V and 3 bases from J, with 16 bases between.

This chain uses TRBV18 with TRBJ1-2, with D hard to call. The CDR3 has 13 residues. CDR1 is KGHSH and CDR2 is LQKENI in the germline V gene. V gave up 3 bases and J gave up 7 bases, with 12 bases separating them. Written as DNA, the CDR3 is TGTGCCAGCTCACCCAAGCCCGGGAGTGGCTACACCTTC. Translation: CASSPKPGSGYTF.

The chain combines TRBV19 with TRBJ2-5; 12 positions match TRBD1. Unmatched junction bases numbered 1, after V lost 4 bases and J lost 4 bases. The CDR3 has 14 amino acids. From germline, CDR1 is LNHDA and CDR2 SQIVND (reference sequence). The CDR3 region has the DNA TGTGCCAGTAGTAGGGACAGGGGGCGAGAGACCCAGTACTTC. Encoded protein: CASSRDRGRETQYF.

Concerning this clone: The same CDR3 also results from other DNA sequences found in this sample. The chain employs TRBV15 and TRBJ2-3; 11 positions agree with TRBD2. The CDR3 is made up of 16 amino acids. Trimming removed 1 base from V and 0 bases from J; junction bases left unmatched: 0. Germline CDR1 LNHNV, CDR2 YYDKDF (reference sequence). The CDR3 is CATSRGLAGSTDTQYF. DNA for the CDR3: TGTGCCACCAGCAGAGGACTAGCGGGAAGCACAGATACGCAGTATTTT.

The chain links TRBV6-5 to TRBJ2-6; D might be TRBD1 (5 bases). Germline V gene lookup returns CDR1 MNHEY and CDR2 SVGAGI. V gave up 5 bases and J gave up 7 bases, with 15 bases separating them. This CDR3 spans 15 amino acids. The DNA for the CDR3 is TGTGCCAGCAGTGTTTCCGTCGGACATGCCAACGTCCTGACTTTC. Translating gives CASSVSVGHANVLTF.

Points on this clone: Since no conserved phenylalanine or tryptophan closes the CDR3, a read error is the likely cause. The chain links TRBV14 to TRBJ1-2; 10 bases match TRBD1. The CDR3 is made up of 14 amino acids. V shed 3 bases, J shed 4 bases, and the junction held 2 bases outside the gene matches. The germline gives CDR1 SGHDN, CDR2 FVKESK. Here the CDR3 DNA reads TGTGCCAGCAGCCAGGGACAGGGGCGCTATGGCTACACCCTC. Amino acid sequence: CASSQGQGRYGYTL.

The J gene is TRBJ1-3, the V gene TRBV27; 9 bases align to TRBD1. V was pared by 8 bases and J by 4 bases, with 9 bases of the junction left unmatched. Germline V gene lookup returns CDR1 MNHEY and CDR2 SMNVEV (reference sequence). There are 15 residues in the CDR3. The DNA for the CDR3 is TGTGCCAGCTCACGACAGGGGGTGTCCGGAAACACCATATATTTT. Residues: CASSRQGVSGNTIYF.

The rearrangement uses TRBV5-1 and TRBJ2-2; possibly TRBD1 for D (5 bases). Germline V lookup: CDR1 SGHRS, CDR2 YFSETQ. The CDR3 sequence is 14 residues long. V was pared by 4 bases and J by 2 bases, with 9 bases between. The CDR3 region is CASSQTENTGELFF. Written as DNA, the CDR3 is TGCGCCAGCAGCCAGACAGAAAACACCGGGGAGCTGTTTTTT.

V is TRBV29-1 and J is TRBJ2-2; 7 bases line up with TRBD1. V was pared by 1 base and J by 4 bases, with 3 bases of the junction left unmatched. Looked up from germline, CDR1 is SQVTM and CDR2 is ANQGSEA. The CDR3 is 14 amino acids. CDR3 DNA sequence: TGCAGCGTTGAAGGACAGGGCGTCACCGGGGAGCTGTTTTTT. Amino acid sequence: CSVEGQGVTGELFF.

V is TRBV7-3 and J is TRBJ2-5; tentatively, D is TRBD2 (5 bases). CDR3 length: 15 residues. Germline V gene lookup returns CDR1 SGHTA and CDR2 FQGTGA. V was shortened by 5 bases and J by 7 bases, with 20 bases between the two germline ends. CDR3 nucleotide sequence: TGTGCCAGCAGCCCGGGTGGGATTCAAGAGGGGACCCAGTACTTC. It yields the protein CASSPGGIQEGTQYF. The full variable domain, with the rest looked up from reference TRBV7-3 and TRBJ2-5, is GAGVSQTPSNKVTEKGKYVELRCDPISGHTALYWYRQSLGQGPEFLIYFQGTGAADDSGLPNDRFFAVRPEGSVSTLKIQRTERGDSAVYLCASSPGGIQEGTQYFGPGTRLLVL.

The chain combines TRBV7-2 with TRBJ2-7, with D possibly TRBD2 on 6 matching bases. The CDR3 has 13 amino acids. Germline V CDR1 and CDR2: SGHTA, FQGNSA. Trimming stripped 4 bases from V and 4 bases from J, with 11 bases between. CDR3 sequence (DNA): TGTGCCAGCAGCTCGGCCGGAGGGTACGAGCAGTACTTC. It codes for CASSSAGGYEQYF.

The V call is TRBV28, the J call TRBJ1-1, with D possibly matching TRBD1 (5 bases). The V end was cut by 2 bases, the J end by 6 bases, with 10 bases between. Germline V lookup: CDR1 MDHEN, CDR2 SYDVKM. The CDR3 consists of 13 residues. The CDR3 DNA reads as TGTGCCAGCAGTTTAGGAGGGGACCCTGAAGCTTTCTTT. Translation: CASSLGGDPEAFF.

The CDR3 DNA reads TGTGCCAGCAGCTTGGCCGGGGGAACAGATACGCAGTATTTT. Amino acid sequence: CASSLAGGTDTQYF. This sequence joins TRBV5-6 and TRBJ2-3; maybe TRBD2 (6 bases). Trimming cost V 0 bases and J 3 bases, with 8 bases left between them. CDR3 size: 14 residues. The germline CDR1 and CDR2 sequences are SGHDT and YYEEEE.

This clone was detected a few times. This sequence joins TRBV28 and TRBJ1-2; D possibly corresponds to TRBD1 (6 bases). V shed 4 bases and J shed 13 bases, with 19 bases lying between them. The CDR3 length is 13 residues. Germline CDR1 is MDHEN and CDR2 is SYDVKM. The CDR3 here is CASSSGQSRHPTF. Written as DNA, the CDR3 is TGTGCCAGCAGTTCAGGACAGTCTCGTCATCCCACCTTC.

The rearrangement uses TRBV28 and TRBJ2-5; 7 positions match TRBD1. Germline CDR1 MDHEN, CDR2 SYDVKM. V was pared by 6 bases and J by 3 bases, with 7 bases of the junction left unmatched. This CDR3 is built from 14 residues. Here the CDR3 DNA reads TGTGCCAGCAGCCCTCCGACAGGGAAAGAGACCCAGTACTTC. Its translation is CASSPPTGKETQYF.

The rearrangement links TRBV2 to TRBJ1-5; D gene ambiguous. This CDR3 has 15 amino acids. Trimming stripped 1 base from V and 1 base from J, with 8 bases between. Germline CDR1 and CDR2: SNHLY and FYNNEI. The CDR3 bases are TGTGCCAGCAGTGAAGGTCAGGTCAGCAATCAGCCCCAGCATTTT. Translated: CASSEGQVSNQPQHF.

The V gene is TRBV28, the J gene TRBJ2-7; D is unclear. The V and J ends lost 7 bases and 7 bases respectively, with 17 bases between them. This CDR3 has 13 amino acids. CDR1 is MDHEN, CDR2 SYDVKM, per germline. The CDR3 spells CASTPGGFGEQYV. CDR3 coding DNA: TGTGCCAGCACCCCGGGTGGATTTGGAGAGCAGTACGTC.

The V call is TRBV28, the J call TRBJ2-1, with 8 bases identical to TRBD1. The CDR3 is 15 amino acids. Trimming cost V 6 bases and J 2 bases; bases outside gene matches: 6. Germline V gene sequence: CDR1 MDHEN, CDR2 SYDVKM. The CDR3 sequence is CASRGQGFTYNEQFF. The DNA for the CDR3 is TGTGCCAGCAGAGGACAGGGTTTCACCTACAATGAGCAGTTCTTC.

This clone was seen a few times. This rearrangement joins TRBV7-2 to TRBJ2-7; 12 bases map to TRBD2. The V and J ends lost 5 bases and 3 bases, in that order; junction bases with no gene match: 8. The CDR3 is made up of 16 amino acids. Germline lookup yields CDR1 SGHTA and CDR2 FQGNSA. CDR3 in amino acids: CASSLLAGGPYYEQYV. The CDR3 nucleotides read TGTGCCAGCAGCCTACTAGCGGGAGGACCCTACTACGAGCAGTACGTC.

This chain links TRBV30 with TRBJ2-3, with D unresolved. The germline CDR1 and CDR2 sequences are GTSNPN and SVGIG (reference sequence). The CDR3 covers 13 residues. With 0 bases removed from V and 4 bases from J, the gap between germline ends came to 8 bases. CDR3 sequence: CAWSVRGPDTQYF. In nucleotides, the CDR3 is TGTGCCTGGAGTGTACGAGGTCCAGATACGCAGTATTTT. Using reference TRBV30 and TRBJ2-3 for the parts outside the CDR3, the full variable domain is SQTIHQWPATLVQPVGSPLSLECTVEGTSNPNLYWYRQAAGRGLQLLFYSVGIGQISSEVPQNLSASRPQDRQFILSSKKLLLSDSGFYLCAWSVRGPDTQYFGPGTRLTVL.

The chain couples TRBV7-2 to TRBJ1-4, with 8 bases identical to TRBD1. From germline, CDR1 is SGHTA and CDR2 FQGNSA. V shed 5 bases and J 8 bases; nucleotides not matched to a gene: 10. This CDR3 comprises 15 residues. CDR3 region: CASSPSGTGGEKLFF. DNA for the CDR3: TGTGCCAGCAGCCCCTCGGGGACAGGTGGGGAAAAACTGTTTTTT.

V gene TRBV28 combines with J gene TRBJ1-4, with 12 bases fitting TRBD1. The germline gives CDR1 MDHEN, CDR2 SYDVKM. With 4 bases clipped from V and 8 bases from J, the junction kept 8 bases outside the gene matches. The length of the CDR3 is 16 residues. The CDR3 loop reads CASSSGQGAQGEKLFF. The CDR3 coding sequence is TGTGCCAGCAGTTCGGGACAGGGGGCGCAAGGCGAAAAACTGTTTTTT.

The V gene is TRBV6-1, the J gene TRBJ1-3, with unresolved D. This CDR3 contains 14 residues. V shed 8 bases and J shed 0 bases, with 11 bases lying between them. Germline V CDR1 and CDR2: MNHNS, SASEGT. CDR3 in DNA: TGTGCCAGCGGCCACGGGGACTCTGGAAACACCATATATTTT. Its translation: CASGHGDSGNTIYF.

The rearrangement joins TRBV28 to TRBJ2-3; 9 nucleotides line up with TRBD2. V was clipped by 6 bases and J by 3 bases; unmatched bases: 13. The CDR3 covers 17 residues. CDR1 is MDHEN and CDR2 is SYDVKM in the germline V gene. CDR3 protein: CASSFNLAGEATDTQYF. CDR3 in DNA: TGTGCCAGCAGCTTTAATTTAGCGGGAGAGGCGACAGATACGCAGTATTTT.

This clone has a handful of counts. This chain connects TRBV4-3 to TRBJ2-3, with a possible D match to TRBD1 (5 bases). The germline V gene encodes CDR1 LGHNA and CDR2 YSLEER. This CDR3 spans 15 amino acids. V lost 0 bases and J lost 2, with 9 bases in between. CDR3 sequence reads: CASSQDRATTDTQYF. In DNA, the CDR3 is TGCGCCAGCAGCCAAGACAGGGCAACCACAGATACGCAGTATTTT.

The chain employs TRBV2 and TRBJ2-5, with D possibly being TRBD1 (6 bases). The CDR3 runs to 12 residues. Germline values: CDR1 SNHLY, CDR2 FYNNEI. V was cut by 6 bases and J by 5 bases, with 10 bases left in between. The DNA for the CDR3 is TGTGCCAGCAGAGCAGGGGTGGAGACCCAGTACTTC. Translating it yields CASRAGVETQYF.

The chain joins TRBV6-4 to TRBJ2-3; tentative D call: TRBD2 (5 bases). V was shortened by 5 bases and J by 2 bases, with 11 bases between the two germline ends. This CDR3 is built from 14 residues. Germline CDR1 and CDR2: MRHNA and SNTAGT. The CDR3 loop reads CASSRASNTDTQYF. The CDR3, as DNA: TGTGCCAGCAGTCGGGCTAGCAACACAGATACGCAGTATTTT.

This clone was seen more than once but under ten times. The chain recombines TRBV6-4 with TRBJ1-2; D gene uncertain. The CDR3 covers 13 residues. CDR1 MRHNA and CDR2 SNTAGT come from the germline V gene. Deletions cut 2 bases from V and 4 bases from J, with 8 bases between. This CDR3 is CASSDGQLYGYTF. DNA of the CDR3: TGTGCCAGCAGTGACGGGCAACTCTATGGCTACACCTTC.

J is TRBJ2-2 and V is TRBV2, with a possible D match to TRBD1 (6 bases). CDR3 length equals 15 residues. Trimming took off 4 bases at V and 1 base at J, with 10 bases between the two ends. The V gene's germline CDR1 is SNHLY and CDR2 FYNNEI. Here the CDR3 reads CASSATGMNTGELFF. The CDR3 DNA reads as TGTGCCAGCAGTGCCACAGGGATGAACACCGGGGAGCTGTTTTTT.

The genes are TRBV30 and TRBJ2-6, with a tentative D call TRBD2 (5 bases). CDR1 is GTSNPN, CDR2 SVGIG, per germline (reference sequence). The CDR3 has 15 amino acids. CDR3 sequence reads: CAYARGGSGANVLTF. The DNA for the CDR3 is TGTGCTTACGCCCGAGGCGGGTCTGGGGCCAACGTCCTGACTTTC.

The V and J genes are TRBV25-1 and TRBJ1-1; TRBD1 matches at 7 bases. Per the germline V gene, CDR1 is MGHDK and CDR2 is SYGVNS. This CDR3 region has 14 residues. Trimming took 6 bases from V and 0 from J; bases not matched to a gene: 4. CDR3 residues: CASRQTGMNTEAFF. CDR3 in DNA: TGTGCCAGCAGGCAGACAGGGATGAACACTGAAGCTTTCTTT.